This T cell receptor beta chain was retrieved from a study of a mutant IDH1 vaccine in newly diagnosed glioma. Study as a whole: Before enrollment, the patients had been treated with radiotherapy alone, temozolomide alone, or both together. Most of them had received both.

The CDR3 is made up of 13 amino acids. Germline V gene lookup returns CDR1 MNHEY and CDR2 SMNVEV (reference sequence). With 2 bases removed from V and 3 bases from J, the gap between germline ends came to 8 bases. The time point denotes: week 23, last vaccination. Each dose delivered 300 ug of mutant IDH1 20-mer peptide subcutaneously with imiquimod. As regards this clone: As yet, its antigen is unknown.

Clones were read by immunoSEQ multiplex PCR, and TCRdb kept only the in-frame ones, dropping some. The sample contains about 55,000 clones, 75% to 90% of which appear only once. The sequencing here drew on PBMCs, taken from a glioma patient whose treatment included an IDH1 peptide vaccine. The source of this sequence is a man aged 40-49 years with glioma. The genes are TRBV27 and TRBJ2-7; D is unclear. CDR3 nucleotide sequence: TGTGCCAGCAGTTTAGGATGGGACTACGAGCAGTACTTC. Its protein product is CASSLGWDYEQYF.